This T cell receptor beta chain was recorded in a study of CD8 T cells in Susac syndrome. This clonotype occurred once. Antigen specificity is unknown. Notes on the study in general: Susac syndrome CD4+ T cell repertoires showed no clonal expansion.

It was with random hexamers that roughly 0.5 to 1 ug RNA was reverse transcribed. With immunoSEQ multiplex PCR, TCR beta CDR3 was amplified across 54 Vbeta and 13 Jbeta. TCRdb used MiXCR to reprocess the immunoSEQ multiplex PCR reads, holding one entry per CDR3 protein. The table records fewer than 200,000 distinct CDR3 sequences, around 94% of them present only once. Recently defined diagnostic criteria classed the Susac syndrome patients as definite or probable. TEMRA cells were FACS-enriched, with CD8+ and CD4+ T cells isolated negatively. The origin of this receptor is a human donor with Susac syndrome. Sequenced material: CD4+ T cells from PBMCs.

This CDR3 reads CASSVVPRPGGTDTQYF. The CDR3 nucleotides read TGTGCCAGCAGCGTAGTCCCCCGGCCAGGGGGCACAGATACGCAGTATTTT. The rearrangement links TRBV9 to TRBJ2-3, with TRBD1 as a possible D gene (6 bases). Germline V gene lookup returns CDR1 SGDLS and CDR2 YYNGEE. Trimming left V 0 bases short and J 1 base short, with 15 bases between. The CDR3 consists of 17 residues. The variable domain in full, with the rest retrieved from reference TRBV9 and TRBJ2-3, is DSGVTQTPKHLITATGQRVTLRCSPRSGDLSVYWYQQSLDQGLQFLIQYYNGEERAKGNILERFSAQQFPDLHSELNLSSLELGDSALYFCASSVVPRPGGTDTQYFGPGTRLTVL.